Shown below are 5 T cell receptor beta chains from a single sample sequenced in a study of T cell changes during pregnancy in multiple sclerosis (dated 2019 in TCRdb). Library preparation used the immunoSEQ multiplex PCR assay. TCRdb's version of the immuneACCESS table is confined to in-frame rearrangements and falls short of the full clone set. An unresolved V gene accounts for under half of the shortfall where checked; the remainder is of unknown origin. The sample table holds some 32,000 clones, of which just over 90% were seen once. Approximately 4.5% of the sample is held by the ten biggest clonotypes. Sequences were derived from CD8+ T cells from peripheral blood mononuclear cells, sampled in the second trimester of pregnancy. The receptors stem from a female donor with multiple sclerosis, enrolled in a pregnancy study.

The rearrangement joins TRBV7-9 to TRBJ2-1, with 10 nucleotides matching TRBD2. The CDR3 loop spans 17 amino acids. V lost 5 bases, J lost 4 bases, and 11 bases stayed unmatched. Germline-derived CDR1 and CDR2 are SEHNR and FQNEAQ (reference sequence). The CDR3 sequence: CASSLPSAGGDYNEQFF. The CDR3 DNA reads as TGTGCCAGCAGCCTGCCCTCAGCGGGAGGGGATTACAATGAGCAGTTCTTC.

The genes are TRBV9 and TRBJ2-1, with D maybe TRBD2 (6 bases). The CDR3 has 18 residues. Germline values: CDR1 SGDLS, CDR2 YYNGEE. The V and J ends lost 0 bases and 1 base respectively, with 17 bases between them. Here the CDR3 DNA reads TGTGCCAGCAGCGTAGTGGAATTATTCGCGGGATCCTACAATGAGCAGTTCTTC. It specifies CASSVVELFAGSYNEQFF.

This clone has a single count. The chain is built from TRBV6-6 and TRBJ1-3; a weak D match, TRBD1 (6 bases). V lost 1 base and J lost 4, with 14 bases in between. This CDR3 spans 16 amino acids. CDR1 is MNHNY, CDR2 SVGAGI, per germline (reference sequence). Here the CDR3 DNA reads TGTGCCAGCAGTTACTTTTGGACAGCGAGAGGAAACACCATATATTTT. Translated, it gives CASSYFWTARGNTIYF.

The CDR3 region is CASSEETGEGYEQYF. In nucleotides, the CDR3 is TGTGCCAGCAGTGAGGAGACGGGAGAAGGATATGAGCAGTACTTC. The rearrangement links TRBV6-1 to TRBJ2-7, with TRBD2 as a possible D gene (6 bases). Deletions cut 3 bases from V and 7 bases from J, with 19 bases between. The CDR3 consists of 15 residues. From germline, CDR1 is MNHNS and CDR2 SASEGT.

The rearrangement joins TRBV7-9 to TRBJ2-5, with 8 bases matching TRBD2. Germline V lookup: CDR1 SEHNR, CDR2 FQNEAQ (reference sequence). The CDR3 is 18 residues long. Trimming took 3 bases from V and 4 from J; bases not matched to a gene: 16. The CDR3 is CASSFLLGAGGGGETQYF. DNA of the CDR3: TGTGCCAGCAGCTTTCTACTGGGCGCGGGGGGAGGGGGAGAGACCCAGTACTTC.